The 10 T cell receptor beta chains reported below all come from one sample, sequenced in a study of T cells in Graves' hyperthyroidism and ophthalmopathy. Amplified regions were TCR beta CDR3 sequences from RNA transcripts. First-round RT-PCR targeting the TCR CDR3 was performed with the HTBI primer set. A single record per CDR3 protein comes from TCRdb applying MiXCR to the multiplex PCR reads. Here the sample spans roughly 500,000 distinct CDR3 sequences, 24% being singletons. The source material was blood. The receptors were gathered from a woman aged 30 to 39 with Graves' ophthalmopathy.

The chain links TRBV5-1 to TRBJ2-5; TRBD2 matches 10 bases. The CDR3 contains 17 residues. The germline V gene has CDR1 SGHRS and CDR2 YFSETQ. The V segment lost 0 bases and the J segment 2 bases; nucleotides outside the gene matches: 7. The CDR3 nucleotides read TGCGCCAGCAGCTTGGCCGGGAGCGGGGGGGTACAAGAGACCCAGTACTTC. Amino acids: CASSLAGSGGVQETQYF. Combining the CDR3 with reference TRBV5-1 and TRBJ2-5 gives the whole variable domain KAGVTQTPRYLIKTRGQQVTLSCSPISGHRSVSWYQQTPGQGLQFLFEYFSETQRNKGNFPGRFSGRQFSNSRSEMNVSTLELGDSALYLCASSLAGSGGVQETQYFGPGTRLLVL.

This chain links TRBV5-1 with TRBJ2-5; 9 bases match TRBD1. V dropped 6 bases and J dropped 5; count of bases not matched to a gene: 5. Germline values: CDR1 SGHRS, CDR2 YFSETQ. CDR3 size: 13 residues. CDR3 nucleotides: TGCGCCAGCAATTTACAGGGGGCCGAGACCCAGTACTTC. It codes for CASNLQGAETQYF.

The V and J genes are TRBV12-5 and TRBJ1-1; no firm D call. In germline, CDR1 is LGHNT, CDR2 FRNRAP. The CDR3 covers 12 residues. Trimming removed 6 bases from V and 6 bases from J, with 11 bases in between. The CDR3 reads CASGRGQAEAFF. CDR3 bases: TGTGCTAGTGGCCGCGGGCAGGCTGAAGCTTTCTTT.

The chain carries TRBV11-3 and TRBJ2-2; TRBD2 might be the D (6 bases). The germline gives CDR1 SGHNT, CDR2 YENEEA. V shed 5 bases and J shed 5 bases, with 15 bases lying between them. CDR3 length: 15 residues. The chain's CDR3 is CASSRGRGRTGELFF. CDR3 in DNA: TGTGCCAGCAGCAGAGGACGGGGGAGAACCGGGGAGCTGTTTTTT.

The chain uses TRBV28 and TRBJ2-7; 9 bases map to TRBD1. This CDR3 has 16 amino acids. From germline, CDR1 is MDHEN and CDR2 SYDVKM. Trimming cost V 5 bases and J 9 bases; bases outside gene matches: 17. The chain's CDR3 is CASSPVPGTGSRGQYF. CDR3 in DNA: TGTGCCAGCAGTCCCGTTCCTGGGACAGGGAGCAGAGGGCAGTACTTC.

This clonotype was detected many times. The CDR3 DNA follows: TGTGCCAGCAGCCAGACAAACTCAGAGGCCAACGTCCTGACTTTC. Encoded protein: CASSQTNSEANVLTF. The chain employs TRBV27 and TRBJ2-6; D is ambiguous. The CDR3 extends over 15 amino acids. With 6 bases removed from V and 6 bases from J, the gap between germline ends came to 15 bases. Germline V gene sequence: CDR1 MNHEY, CDR2 SMNVEV (reference sequence).

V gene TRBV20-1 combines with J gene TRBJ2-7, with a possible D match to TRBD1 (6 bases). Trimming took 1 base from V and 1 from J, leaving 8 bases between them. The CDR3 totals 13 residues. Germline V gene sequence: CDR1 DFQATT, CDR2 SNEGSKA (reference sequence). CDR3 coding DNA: TGCAGTGCTAGAGTCAGGGGTTCCTACGAGCAGTACTTC. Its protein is CSARVRGSYEQYF.

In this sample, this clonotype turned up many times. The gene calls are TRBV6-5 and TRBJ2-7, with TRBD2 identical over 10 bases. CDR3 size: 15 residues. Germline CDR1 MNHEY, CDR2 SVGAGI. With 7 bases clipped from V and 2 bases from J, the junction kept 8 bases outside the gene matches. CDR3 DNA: TGTGCCAGCAACCGCTGGACTAGCGGAACCTACGAGCAGTACTTC. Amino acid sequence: CASNRWTSGTYEQYF.

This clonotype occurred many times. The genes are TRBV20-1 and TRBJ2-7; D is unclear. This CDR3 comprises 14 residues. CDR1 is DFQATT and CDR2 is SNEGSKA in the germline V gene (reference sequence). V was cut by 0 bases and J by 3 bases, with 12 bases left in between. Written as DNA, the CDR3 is TGCAGTGCTAGAGATGCTAGGTTTAGCTACGAGCAGTACTTC. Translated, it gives CSARDARFSYEQYF.

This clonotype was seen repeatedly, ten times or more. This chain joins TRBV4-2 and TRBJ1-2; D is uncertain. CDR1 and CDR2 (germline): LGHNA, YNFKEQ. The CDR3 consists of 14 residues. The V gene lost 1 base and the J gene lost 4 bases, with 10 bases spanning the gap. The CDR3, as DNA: TGTGCCAGCAGCCAAGCGCCAGGCCTCTATGGCTACACCTTC. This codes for CASSQAPGLYGYTF.